The entry below gives a single TCR beta chain sequence along with its context. This clone was seen just once. Its target antigen remains unknown. Base qualities are not provided; no much larger clone lies one nucleotide away. TCRbeta CDR3 regions were amplified from genomic DNA using the immunoSEQ Assay, a bias-controlled multiplex PCR. The study's processing was this. Nucleated cell counts per sample were estimated from amplification of reference gene primers within the assay. Sequence reads were collapsed and filtered to measure the absolute abundance of every unique TCRbeta CDR3 rearrangement. For each sample, productive Simpson clonality was calculated as the square root of Simpson's diversity index over productive rearrangements. In TCRdb, the immuneACCESS table is reduced to in-frame sequences with V and J assigned. These tables do not hold every clone; where another copy was compared, an unresolved V gene accounts for under half, and the others remain unexplained. Clonal size and the V and J genes are those of that table, whereas D and trimming came from the DNA. This sample lists approximately 45,000 clones; over 70% were detected once. The ten largest clones represent 2% to 2.5% of the sample.

The sample belongs to a study of blood T cell repertoires in COVID-19 (dated by TCRdb to 2020 to 2022). The study in broad terms: Collaborator samples came from the United States, Italy and Spain and covered acute and convalescent phases of COVID-19. The repertoires were released in a freely available public database intended as a resource for research on the immune response to SARS-CoV-2. The samples were drawn from two sources: the first 160 participants of the ongoing ImmuneRACE study, and over 950 subjects contributed by 6 global collaborators. The dataset comprised deeply sampled blood TCRbeta repertoires from subjects exposed to, actively infected with, or recovered from COVID-19. The prospective study material was composed of cDNA or gDNA derived from T cells, B-cell-depleted T cells, or PBMCs. Sample metadata almost always included a de-identified subject ID, COVID-19 status, age in years and sex. HLA class I and class II types, where available, came from metadata supplied by the sample provider rather than from assay-based typing. Summary of the overall study and its limitations: The amount of clinical and demographic metadata varied by source and participant and was provided uncurated.

V is trimmed back by 1 base and J by 9 bases, and the junction contains 10 bases that no gene match accounts for. In the germline V gene, CDR1 corresponds to MDHEN and CDR2 to SYDVKM. Reading from cysteine to phenylalanine, the CDR3 counts 16 amino acids. Only the CDR3 DNA is retained, 48 bases long and in frame from the first base. One collaborating source in Seattle enrolled patients during active infection and followed them longitudinally through the course of disease. The collaborating institutions used their own protocols to collect whole blood in K2EDTA tubes. For TCRbeta analysis, collaborators shipped samples as frozen whole blood, isolated PBMCs, or DNA extracted from either of those sample types.

The sequence is built from TRBV28 and TRBJ2-1; 9 of the junction bases match TRBD1. Sequenced input: peripheral blood. The source of this sequence is a woman older than 75 with COVID-19, enrolled during active disease. CDR3 sequence: CASSLLVWTGVGEQFF. Here is the DNA: TGTGCCAGCAGTTTATTAGTATGGACAGGGGTTGGTGAGCAGTTCTTC.